A selection of T cell receptor beta chains follows, all from one sample in a study of shared clonotypes between healthy human individuals. Assay used: immunoSEQ multiplex PCR; TCRdb lists only in-frame clones, some missing. The table shows 2 million to 2.5 million clones, with around 90% occurring only once. Specimen: naive CD4+ T cells from PBMCs. These receptors were taken from a man younger than 30 in good health. Some clones in this sample may be carry-over from other donors' samples. The CDR3 runs from the conserved cysteine through the conserved F or W. A D gene is named only where the DNA matches it firmly. Clone size is stated in some rows and not others, as once, few, many or a class when expanded.

j_gene: TRBJ2-7; v_gene: TRBV5-1; d_gene: TRBD1; abundance: .; CDR3nt: TGCGCCAGCAGCTTGTCACTCCAGGGACAGAGCGAGCAGTACTTC; CDR3aa: CASSLSLQGQSEQYF
j_gene: TRBJ2-3; v_gene: TRBV7-9; d_gene: .; abundance: .; CDR3nt: TGTGCCAGCAGCTACAAGGGGACGCGGCTAACAGATACGCAGTATTTT; CDR3aa: CASSYKGTRLTDTQYF
j_gene: TRBJ1-4; v_gene: TRBV5-1; d_gene: .; abundance: .; CDR3nt: TGCGCCAGCAGCTTTTCCGGGGCCCAAAAAGGTGAAAAACTGTTTTTT; CDR3aa: CASSFSGAQKGEKLFF
j_gene: TRBJ2-7; v_gene: TRBV19; d_gene: .; abundance: once; CDR3nt: TGTGCCAGTAATGCTGGACAGTTCTACGAGCAGTACTTC; CDR3aa: CASNAGQFYEQYF
j_gene: TRBJ2-5; v_gene: TRBV5-1; d_gene: TRBD1; abundance: .; CDR3nt: TGCGCCAGCAGCCCCGGACAGGGGGCCTGGCGGGAGGCGGAGACCCAGTACTTC; CDR3aa: CASSPGQGAWREAETQYF
j_gene: TRBJ1-1; v_gene: TRBV5-4; d_gene: TRBD1; abundance: .; CDR3nt: TGTGCCAGCAGCTTGGGGGGACAGGGCGGTTGGACTGAAGCTTTCTTT; CDR3aa: CASSLGGQGGWTEAFF
j_gene: TRBJ2-2; v_gene: TRBV28; d_gene: TRBD2; abundance: .; CDR3nt: TGTGCCAGCAGTTTATTATTATGGGGGCTAGCGGGACGATCAAACACCGGGGAGCTGTTTTTT; CDR3aa: CASSLLLWGLAGRSNTGELFF
j_gene: TRBJ1-5; v_gene: TRBV7-9; d_gene: .; abundance: .; CDR3nt: TGTGCCAGCAGCTTAGGATCAGGGTCGCCCCAGCATTTT; CDR3aa: CASSLGSGSPQHF
j_gene: TRBJ2-3; v_gene: TRBV4-1; d_gene: TRBD1; abundance: .; CDR3nt: TGCGCCAGCAGCCAAAGGACAGGCCCGGCCACGAATACGCAGTATTTT; CDR3aa: CASSQRTGPATNTQYF
j_gene: TRBJ2-5; v_gene: TRBV30; d_gene: TRBD2; abundance: once; CDR3nt: TGTGCCTGGAGTGCCGGCGGGGGGCCTATGGAGACCCAGTACTTC; CDR3aa: CAWSAGGGPMETQYF
j_gene: TRBJ2-3; v_gene: TRBV7-2; d_gene: .; abundance: .; CDR3nt: TGTGCCAGCAGCTTACAAGGACCGACGAGCGGTACGCAGTATTTT; CDR3aa: CASSLQGPTSGTQYF
j_gene: TRBJ2-7; v_gene: TRBV7-2; d_gene: .; abundance: .; CDR3nt: TGTGCCAGCAGCTACAGGGTGAACGAGCAGTACTTC; CDR3aa: CASSYRVNEQYF
j_gene: TRBJ1-1; v_gene: TRBV19; d_gene: TRBD1; abundance: .; CDR3nt: TGTGCCAGTAGTATAGATACAGGGGGCGCGTACACTGAAGCTTTCTTT; CDR3aa: CASSIDTGGAYTEAFF
j_gene: TRBJ1-4; v_gene: TRBV2; d_gene: TRBD1; abundance: .; CDR3nt: TGTGCCAGCAGTGTACAGGGGGCGCTGAAAAAACTGTTTTTT; CDR3aa: CASSVQGALKKLFF
j_gene: TRBJ1-2; v_gene: TRBV7-2; d_gene: .; abundance: .; CDR3nt: TGTGCCAGCAGCTTAACGCCAGGGGCCCGGGGCTACACCTTC; CDR3aa: CASSLTPGARGYTF
j_gene: TRBJ2-2; v_gene: TRBV2; d_gene: TRBD1; abundance: .; CDR3nt: TGTGCCACTTCGACAGGGCCCACCGGGGAGCTGTTTTTT; CDR3aa: CATSTGPTGELFF
j_gene: TRBJ1-5; v_gene: TRBV19; d_gene: .; abundance: .; CDR3nt: TGTGCCAGTAGTCCCTGGGGCACATTGGGTCAGCCCCAGCATTTT; CDR3aa: CASSPWGTLGQPQHF
j_gene: TRBJ2-2; v_gene: TRBV6-5; d_gene: .; abundance: .; CDR3nt: TGTGCCAGCTATCCAGGGGGAGGCACCGGGGAGCTGTTTTTT; CDR3aa: CASYPGGGTGELFF
j_gene: TRBJ2-5; v_gene: TRBV9; d_gene: .; abundance: .; CDR3nt: TGTGCCAGCAGCCCTTGGGGAGGAGGAGAGACCCAGTACTTC; CDR3aa: CASSPWGGGETQYF
j_gene: TRBJ1-1; v_gene: TRBV4-1; d_gene: .; abundance: .; CDR3nt: TGCGCCAGCAGCCCTCCCGGGGAGTTGAACACTGAAGCTTTCTTT; CDR3aa: CASSPPGELNTEAFF
j_gene: TRBJ2-1; v_gene: TRBV9; d_gene: .; abundance: .; CDR3nt: TGTGCCAGCAGCCCCGTCGGCTTTCAAGCCTACAATGAGCAGTTCTTC; CDR3aa: CASSPVGFQAYNEQFF
j_gene: TRBJ1-2; v_gene: TRBV7-8; d_gene: TRBD1; abundance: once; CDR3nt: TGTGCCAGCAGCTCCCATACAGGGGGCGCAGGCTATGGCTACACCTTC; CDR3aa: CASSSHTGGAGYGYTF
j_gene: TRBJ1-2; v_gene: TRBV10-3; d_gene: .; abundance: .; CDR3nt: TGTGCCATCAGTGAGTCACTTGGGCGAGAAGCCGGGGACAACTATGGCTACACCTTC; CDR3aa: CAISESLGREAGDNYGYTF
j_gene: TRBJ2-7; v_gene: TRBV4-3; d_gene: .; abundance: .; CDR3nt: TGCGCCAGCAGCCAAGATTTGGCCGTGAGCTACGAGCAGTACTTC; CDR3aa: CASSQDLAVSYEQYF
j_gene: TRBJ2-7; v_gene: TRBV9; d_gene: .; abundance: .; CDR3nt: TGTGCCAGCAGCGTAGACAGGGTTACGGGTGAGCAGTACTTC; CDR3aa: CASSVDRVTGEQYF
j_gene: TRBJ2-5; v_gene: TRBV30; d_gene: .; abundance: .; CDR3nt: TGTGCCTGGAGTTTGGAGGGGGACGGGGGGACCCAGTACTTC; CDR3aa: CAWSLEGDGGTQYF
j_gene: TRBJ2-3; v_gene: TRBV4-1; d_gene: .; abundance: .; CDR3nt: TGCGCCAGCAGCCAAGTACTAGCAGACACAGATACGCAGTATTTT; CDR3aa: CASSQVLADTDTQYF
j_gene: TRBJ1-5; v_gene: TRBV2; d_gene: .; abundance: .; CDR3nt: TGTGCCAGCAGTGGCCCCTCCAGGGCGGGCAATCAGCCCCAGCATTTT; CDR3aa: CASSGPSRAGNQPQHF
j_gene: TRBJ2-1; v_gene: TRBV9; d_gene: .; abundance: .; CDR3nt: TGTGCCAGCAGCGTTGCGGCTGTGCCCGACTACAATGAGCAGTTCTTC; CDR3aa: CASSVAAVPDYNEQFF
j_gene: TRBJ2-7; v_gene: TRBV13; d_gene: .; abundance: .; CDR3nt: TGTGCCAGCAGCGACAGCTACGAGCAGTACTTC; CDR3aa: CASSDSYEQYF
j_gene: TRBJ2-7; v_gene: TRBV7-9; d_gene: TRBD2; abundance: .; CDR3nt: TGTGCCAGCAGCCCAGCGGGAGGACTGAGTTTTCGCGAGCAGTACTTC; CDR3aa: CASSPAGGLSFREQYF
j_gene: TRBJ2-7; v_gene: TRBV5-1; d_gene: TRBD2; abundance: .; CDR3nt: TGCGCCAGCGGCCACCTAGCGGGAGGGGACGAGCAGTACTTC; CDR3aa: CASGHLAGGDEQYF
j_gene: TRBJ1-5; v_gene: TRBV9; d_gene: .; abundance: .; CDR3nt: TGTGCCAGCAGCGACGGAGGTCAGCCCCAGCATTTT; CDR3aa: CASSDGGQPQHF
j_gene: TRBJ2-1; v_gene: TRBV29-1; d_gene: .; abundance: .; CDR3nt: TGCAGCGTTGGGGAGCGGAGCTCCTACAATGAGCAGTTCTTC; CDR3aa: CSVGERSSYNEQFF
j_gene: TRBJ2-5; v_gene: TRBV9; d_gene: .; abundance: .; CDR3nt: TGTGCCAGCAGCGTAATCGGGACGCGGCAAGAGACCCAGTACTTC; CDR3aa: CASSVIGTRQETQYF
j_gene: TRBJ2-5; v_gene: TRBV5-4; d_gene: .; abundance: .; CDR3nt: TGTGCCAGCAGCTTATCAGAGGAAGAGACCCAGTACTTC; CDR3aa: CASSLSEEETQYF
j_gene: TRBJ1-5; v_gene: TRBV18; d_gene: .; abundance: .; CDR3nt: TGTGCCAGCTCGGGGGGGGTGGTAAATCAGCCCCAGCATTTT; CDR3aa: CASSGGVVNQPQHF
j_gene: TRBJ2-7; v_gene: TRBV9; d_gene: .; abundance: .; CDR3nt: TGTGCCAGCAGCCGGGATGGGACTGCCTCCTACGAGCAGTACTTC; CDR3aa: CASSRDGTASYEQYF
j_gene: TRBJ1-2; v_gene: TRBV28; d_gene: .; abundance: .; CDR3nt: TGTGCCAGCACCCAACTACGGGGGGGCGTGGTCCTTGGCTACACCTTC; CDR3aa: CASTQLRGGVVLGYTF
j_gene: TRBJ2-1; v_gene: TRBV10-3; d_gene: .; abundance: .; CDR3nt: TGTGCCATCAGCCCAGCTAGGAGCTCCTACAATGAGCAGTTCTTC; CDR3aa: CAISPARSSYNEQFF
j_gene: TRBJ2-2; v_gene: TRBV6-1; d_gene: .; abundance: .; CDR3nt: TGTGCCAGCAGTGAAGGTAGATGGGCCGGGGAGCTGTTTTTT; CDR3aa: CASSEGRWAGELFF
j_gene: TRBJ2-2; v_gene: TRBV2; d_gene: .; abundance: .; CDR3nt: TGTGCCAGCAACGGGGACTCCGCCGGCGCCGGGGAGCTGTTTTTT; CDR3aa: CASNGDSAGAGELFF
j_gene: TRBJ1-5; v_gene: TRBV18; d_gene: .; abundance: few; CDR3nt: TGTGCCAGCTCACCGGAGGGTAATCAGCCCCAGCATTTT; CDR3aa: CASSPEGNQPQHF
j_gene: TRBJ2-3; v_gene: TRBV28; d_gene: .; abundance: .; CDR3nt: TGTGCCAGCAGTCGGCAACTGGGCACAGATACGCAGTATTTT; CDR3aa: CASSRQLGTDTQYF
j_gene: TRBJ2-7; v_gene: TRBV7-2; d_gene: .; abundance: .; CDR3nt: TGTGCCAGCAGCTTAGTTCCTAATGCCTACGAGCAGTACTTC; CDR3aa: CASSLVPNAYEQYF
j_gene: TRBJ2-2; v_gene: TRBV4-3; d_gene: .; abundance: .; CDR3nt: TGCGCCAGCAGCCTAAGGAGGTCGCGGGACGGGACCGGGGAGCTGTTTTTT; CDR3aa: CASSLRRSRDGTGELFF
j_gene: TRBJ1-1; v_gene: TRBV20-1; d_gene: .; abundance: few; CDR3nt: TGCAGTGCTCTCAAGAACACTGAAGCTTTCTTT; CDR3aa: CSALKNTEAFF
j_gene: TRBJ1-1; v_gene: TRBV5-4; d_gene: .; abundance: .; CDR3nt: TGTGCCAGCAGTGGAGGTTCGAACACTGAAGCTTTCTTT; CDR3aa: CASSGGSNTEAFF
j_gene: TRBJ2-5; v_gene: TRBV2; d_gene: TRBD1; abundance: .; CDR3nt: TGTGCCTGCGACAGGGACGGGACCCAGTACTTC; CDR3aa: CACDRDGTQYF
j_gene: TRBJ2-3; v_gene: TRBV28; d_gene: .; abundance: .; CDR3nt: TGTGCCAGCAGTTTTATGGGGGTCACAGATACGCAGTATTTT; CDR3aa: CASSFMGVTDTQYF
j_gene: TRBJ2-2; v_gene: TRBV5-1; d_gene: .; abundance: once; CDR3nt: TGCGCCAGCAGCTTGGTAGGGAGGTCGGACACCGGGGAGCTGTTTTTT; CDR3aa: CASSLVGRSDTGELFF
j_gene: TRBJ2-3; v_gene: TRBV29-1; d_gene: .; abundance: once; CDR3nt: TGCAGCGTTGAAGGGCCAGGGACCACAGATACGCAGTATTTT; CDR3aa: CSVEGPGTTDTQYF
j_gene: TRBJ2-7; v_gene: TRBV5-1; d_gene: .; abundance: .; CDR3nt: TGCGCCAGCAGCTTAGGTGAATCCCCGGGCACCTTC; CDR3aa: CASSLGESPGTF